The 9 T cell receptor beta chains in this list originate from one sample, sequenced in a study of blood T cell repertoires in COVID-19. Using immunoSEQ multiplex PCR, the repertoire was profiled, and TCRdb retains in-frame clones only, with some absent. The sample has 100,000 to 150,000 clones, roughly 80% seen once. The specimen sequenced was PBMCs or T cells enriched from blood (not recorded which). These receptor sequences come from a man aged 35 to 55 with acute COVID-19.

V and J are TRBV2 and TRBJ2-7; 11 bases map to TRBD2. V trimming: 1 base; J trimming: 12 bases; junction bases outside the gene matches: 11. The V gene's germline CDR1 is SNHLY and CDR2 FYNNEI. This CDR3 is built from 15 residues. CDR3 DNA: TGTGCCAGCAGTGAAGAGGCTAGCGGGGGGCTTCTGGGGTACTTC. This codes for CASSEEASGGLLGYF.

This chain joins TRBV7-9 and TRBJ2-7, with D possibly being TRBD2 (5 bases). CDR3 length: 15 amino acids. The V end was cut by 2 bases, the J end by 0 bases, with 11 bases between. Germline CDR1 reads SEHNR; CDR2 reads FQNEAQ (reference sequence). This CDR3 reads CASSLTGESSYEQYF. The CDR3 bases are TGTGCCAGCAGCTTAACCGGGGAAAGCTCCTACGAGCAGTACTTC.

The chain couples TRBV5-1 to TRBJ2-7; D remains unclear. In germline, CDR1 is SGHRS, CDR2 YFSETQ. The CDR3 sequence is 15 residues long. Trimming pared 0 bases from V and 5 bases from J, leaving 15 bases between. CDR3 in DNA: TGCGCCAGCAGCTTGGCTCCCGTCCCCTCTGACGAGCAGTACTTC. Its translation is CASSLAPVPSDEQYF.

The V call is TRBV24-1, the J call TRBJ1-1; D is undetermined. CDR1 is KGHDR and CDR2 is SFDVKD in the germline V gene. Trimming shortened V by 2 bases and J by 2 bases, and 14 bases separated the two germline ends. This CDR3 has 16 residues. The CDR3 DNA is TGTGCCACCAGTGATTCGCCCGTTCAGTTAAACACTGAAGCTTTCTTT. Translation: CATSDSPVQLNTEAFF.

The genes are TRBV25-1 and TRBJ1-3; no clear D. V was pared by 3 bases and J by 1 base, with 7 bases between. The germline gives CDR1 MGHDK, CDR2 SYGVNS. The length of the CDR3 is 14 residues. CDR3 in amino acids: CASSDRGSGNTIYF. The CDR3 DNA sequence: TGTGCCAGCAGTGACCGAGGTTCTGGAAACACCATATATTTT. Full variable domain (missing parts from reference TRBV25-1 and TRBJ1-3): EADIYQTPRYLVIGTGKKITLECSQTMGHDKMYWYQQDPGMELHLIHYSYGVNSTEKGDLSSESTVSRIRTEHFPLTLESARPSHTSQYLCASSDRGSGNTIYFGEGSWLTVV.

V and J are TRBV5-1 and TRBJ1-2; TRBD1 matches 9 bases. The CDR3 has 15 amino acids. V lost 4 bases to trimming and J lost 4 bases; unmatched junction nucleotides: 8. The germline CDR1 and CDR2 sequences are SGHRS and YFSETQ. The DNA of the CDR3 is TGCGCCAGCAGCGGGCAACAGGGGGCTTTCTATGGCTACACCTTC. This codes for CASSGQQGAFYGYTF.

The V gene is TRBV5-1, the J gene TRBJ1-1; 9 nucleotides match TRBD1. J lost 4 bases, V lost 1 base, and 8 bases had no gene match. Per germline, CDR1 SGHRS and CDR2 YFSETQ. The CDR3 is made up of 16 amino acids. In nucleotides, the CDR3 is TGCGCCAGCAGCTTGACCCCGGGGGACAGGGCCACTGAAGCTTTCTTT. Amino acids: CASSLTPGDRATEAFF.

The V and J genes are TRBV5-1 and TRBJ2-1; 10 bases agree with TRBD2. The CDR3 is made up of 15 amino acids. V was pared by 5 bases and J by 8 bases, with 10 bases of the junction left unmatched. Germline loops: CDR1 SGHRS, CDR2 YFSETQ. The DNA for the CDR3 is TGCGCCAGCAGTATAGCGGGGGGTTCTTGGGATGAGCAGTTCTTC. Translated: CASSIAGGSWDEQFF.

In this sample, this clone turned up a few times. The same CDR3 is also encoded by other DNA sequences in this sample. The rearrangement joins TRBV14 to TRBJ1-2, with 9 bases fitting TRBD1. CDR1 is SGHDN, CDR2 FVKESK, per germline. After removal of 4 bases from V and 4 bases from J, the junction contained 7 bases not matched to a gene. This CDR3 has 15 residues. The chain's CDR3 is CASSPGQGISYGYTF. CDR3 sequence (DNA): TGTGCCAGCAGCCCCGGACAGGGGATAAGCTATGGCTACACCTTC.